A selection of T cell receptor beta chains follows, all from one sample in a study of blood T cell repertoires in COVID-19. Using immunoSEQ multiplex PCR, the repertoire was profiled, and TCRdb retains in-frame clones only, with some absent. The sample holds 55,000 or so clones, roughly 90% seen once. Sequencing was carried out using peripheral blood. The receptors stem from a man aged 35-49 years with COVID-19, enrolled during active disease. The CDR3 runs from the conserved cysteine through the conserved F or W. A D gene is named only where the DNA matches it firmly. Not all rows give a size; the values are once, few, many and, for expanded clones, a class.

J: TRBJ2-3
V: TRBV10-1
D: NA
size: NA
DNA: TGCGCCAGCAGTGAGTCCGTCAGAGATACGCAGTATTTT
CDR3: CASSESVRDTQYF

J: TRBJ2-2
V: TRBV18
D: NA
size: NA
DNA: TGTGCCAGCTCACCAAGGAATGACAGGCCGAACACCGGGGAGCTGTTTTTT
CDR3: CASSPRNDRPNTGELFF

J: TRBJ1-1
V: TRBV28
D: NA
size: NA
DNA: TGTGCCAGCAGTCCACCACTAAACCAACAGGGAAGCCCTGAAGCTTTCTTT
CDR3: CASSPPLNQQGSPEAFF

J: TRBJ2-2
V: TRBV28
D: NA
size: NA
DNA: TGTGCCAGCCTAACGCCCAGGGGATACACCGGGGAGCTGTTTTTT
CDR3: CASLTPRGYTGELFF

J: TRBJ1-5
V: TRBV24-1
D: NA
size: NA
DNA: TGTGCCACCAGTGGCCGGGACAATCAGCCCCAGCATTTT
CDR3: CATSGRDNQPQHF

J: TRBJ2-1
V: TRBV3-1/TRBV3-2
D: NA
size: NA
DNA: TGTGCCAGCAGCCCTAACTCCGCACCGGGTGAGCAGTTCTTC
CDR3: CASSPNSAPGEQFF

J: TRBJ2-3
V: TRBV9
D: NA
size: NA
DNA: TGTGCCAGCAGCCACAGGGGGCTAAGCGGGAGGGGAGGAACAGATACGCAGTATTTT
CDR3: CASSHRGLSGRGGTDTQYF

J: TRBJ2-7
V: TRBV4-1
D: NA
size: few
DNA: TGCGCCAGCAGCCAAGATCGGGTCGCCCCGAGCTCCTACGAGCAGTACTTC
CDR3: CASSQDRVAPSSYEQYF

J: TRBJ2-1
V: TRBV6-5
D: TRBD1
size: few
DNA: TGTGCCAGCACTACCCCGGGGACAGGGCGTGATGAGCAGTTCTTC
CDR3: CASTTPGTGRDEQFF

J: TRBJ2-3
V: TRBV5-1
D: NA
size: NA
DNA: TGCGCCAGCAGCCTCGGACAGTCTAGCACAGATACGCAGTATTTT
CDR3: CASSLGQSSTDTQYF

J: TRBJ2-5
V: TRBV6-2/TRBV6-3
D: TRBD2
size: NA
DNA: TGTGCCAGCAGCGCCTGGACTAGCGGGACAGAGACCCAGTACTTC
CDR3: CASSAWTSGTETQYF

J: TRBJ1-1
V: TRBV9
D: NA
size: few
DNA: TGTGCCAGCAGCCCTCACCCCGGGAGCAACACTGAAGCTTTCTTT
CDR3: CASSPHPGSNTEAFF

J: TRBJ2-3
V: TRBV9
D: NA
size: once
DNA: TGTGCCAGCAGCGTAGCTGCGGGGTCTAGCACAGATACGCAGTATTTT
CDR3: CASSVAAGSSTDTQYF

J: TRBJ1-2
V: TRBV7-9
D: TRBD1
size: NA
DNA: TGTGCCAGCAGCATCCAGGGGGGCGGCTACACCTTC
CDR3: CASSIQGGGYTF

J: TRBJ2-7
V: TRBV2
D: TRBD2
size: NA
DNA: TGTGCCAGCGCTAGCGGGTACTACGAGCAGTACTTC
CDR3: CASASGYYEQYF

J: TRBJ2-7
V: TRBV7-6
D: NA
size: few
DNA: TGTGCCAGCAGCCCTCCTGCGGGGATCGAGCAGTACTTC
CDR3: CASSPPAGIEQYF

J: TRBJ1-4
V: TRBV19
D: NA
size: NA
DNA: TGTGCCAGCTGGGACTACCTTAATGAAAAACTGTTTTTT
CDR3: CASWDYLNEKLFF

J: TRBJ1-1
V: TRBV5-1
D: TRBD1
size: NA
DNA: TGCGCCAGCAGCCTGACAGGGGGATTTGAAGCTTTCTTT
CDR3: CASSLTGGFEAFF

J: TRBJ1-2
V: TRBV7-2
D: TRBD1
size: NA
DNA: TGTGCCAGCAGCGAGGTTCTAGGGGGCGCGAACTATGGCTACACCTTC
CDR3: CASSEVLGGANYGYTF

J: TRBJ1-1
V: TRBV6-5
D: NA
size: NA
DNA: TGTGCCAGCAGTCCTAACTATGCTGTGCGAACTGAAGCTTTCTTT
CDR3: CASSPNYAVRTEAFF

J: TRBJ2-3
V: TRBV5-1
D: NA
size: NA
DNA: TGCGCCAGCAGCTTGGGGGCCGCCACAGATACGCAGTATTTT
CDR3: CASSLGAATDTQYF

J: TRBJ2-5
V: TRBV5-6
D: NA
size: NA
DNA: TGTGCCAGCAGCTTAAGGCAGGGACAAGAGACCCAGTACTTC
CDR3: CASSLRQGQETQYF

J: TRBJ2-3
V: TRBV3-1/TRBV3-2
D: NA
size: NA
DNA: TGTGCCAGCAGCCAAGACCCCTTGCTAGCGCTAAATACGCAGTATTTT
CDR3: CASSQDPLLALNTQYF

J: TRBJ1-3
V: TRBV5-1
D: NA
size: NA
DNA: TGCGCCAGCAGCTTGGAGGACAGCTCTGGAAACACCATATATTTT
CDR3: CASSLEDSSGNTIYF

J: TRBJ2-7
V: TRBV11-2
D: TRBD2
size: NA
DNA: TGTGCCAGCAGCTTAGGGCTAGCGGGAGCCTACGAGCAGTACTTC
CDR3: CASSLGLAGAYEQYF

J: TRBJ2-1
V: TRBV13
D: NA
size: once
DNA: TGTGCCAGCAGCTTAGACAGGGCTTACAATGAGCAGTTCTTC
CDR3: CASSLDRAYNEQFF

J: TRBJ1-2
V: TRBV15
D: TRBD1
size: NA
DNA: TGTGCCACCAGCAGATCTGGGACAGGGGCCCGGGATGGCTACACCTTC
CDR3: CATSRSGTGARDGYTF

J: TRBJ2-4
V: TRBV7-3
D: NA
size: NA
DNA: TGTGCCAGCAGCTCCCCAGGGCCCGGAAGAAACATTCAGTACTTC
CDR3: CASSSPGPGRNIQYF

J: TRBJ2-2
V: TRBV30
D: NA
size: NA
DNA: TGTGCCTGGAGTGTGCGGGGCCCCGGGGAGCTGTTTTTT
CDR3: CAWSVRGPGELFF

J: TRBJ1-1
V: TRBV5-6
D: NA
size: once
DNA: TGTGCCAGCAGCTTGGTTGACAGCGTGAACACTGAAGCTTTCTTT
CDR3: CASSLVDSVNTEAFF

J: TRBJ2-1
V: TRBV6-2/TRBV6-3
D: TRBD2
size: NA
DNA: TGTGCCAGCAGTCAACTGAGACTAGCGGGAGACAATGAGCAGTTCTTC
CDR3: CASSQLRLAGDNEQFF

J: TRBJ2-7
V: TRBV27
D: NA
size: NA
DNA: TGTGCCAGCAGTTACAGGGGAGGACCCTACGAGCAGTACTTC
CDR3: CASSYRGGPYEQYF

J: TRBJ2-7
V: TRBV5-1
D: NA
size: once
DNA: TGCGCCAGCAGCTTGGATCGGACAACCTACGAGCAGTACTTC
CDR3: CASSLDRTTYEQYF

J: TRBJ2-7
V: TRBV6-2/TRBV6-3
D: NA
size: few
DNA: TGTGCCAGCAGTTACTCGCTAGAACTGAACGAGCAGTACTTC
CDR3: CASSYSLELNEQYF

J: TRBJ2-1
V: TRBV4-2
D: TRBD2
size: NA
DNA: TGTGCCAGCAGCCAAGAAGCGACTAGCGGGAGCAATGAGCAGTTCTTC
CDR3: CASSQEATSGSNEQFF

J: TRBJ1-5
V: TRBV5-6
D: NA
size: NA
DNA: TGTGCCAGCAGCTTGACCCAGGGGAGAGGTCAGCCCCAGCATTTT
CDR3: CASSLTQGRGQPQHF

J: TRBJ2-1
V: TRBV6-1
D: TRBD2
size: NA
DNA: TGTGCCAGCAGTGAAGCGCTTCGGGGGGATGAGCAGTTCTTC
CDR3: CASSEALRGDEQFF

J: TRBJ1-2
V: TRBV7-3
D: NA
size: NA
DNA: TGTGCCAGCAGCTCCCCCCCCCGGAGGGGTAATACTAACTATGGCTACACCTTC
CDR3: CASSSPPRRGNTNYGYTF

J: TRBJ2-1
V: TRBV4-1
D: TRBD2
size: NA
DNA: TGCGCCAGCAGCCAAGAACCTTTCACTAGCGGGGGGACGAATGAGCAGTTCTTC
CDR3: CASSQEPFTSGGTNEQFF

J: TRBJ1-1
V: TRBV5-1
D: TRBD1
size: NA
DNA: TGCGCCAGCAGCCCCACCGGACAGGGGGACACTGAAGCTTTCTTT
CDR3: CASSPTGQGDTEAFF

J: TRBJ1-2
V: TRBV2
D: TRBD1
size: NA
DNA: TGTGCCAGTTCCAGGGGGAACTATGGCTACACCTTC
CDR3: CASSRGNYGYTF

J: TRBJ1-2
V: TRBV28
D: TRBD1
size: once
DNA: TGTGCCAGCAGTTCCCCGGACAGGGCCTACTATGGCTACACCTTC
CDR3: CASSSPDRAYYGYTF

J: TRBJ2-3
V: TRBV6-5
D: TRBD2
size: NA
DNA: TGTGCCAGCAGGAGACTAGCGGGGCTCACAGATACGCAGTATTTT
CDR3: CASRRLAGLTDTQYF

J: TRBJ2-7
V: TRBV7-9
D: TRBD1
size: NA
DNA: TGTGCCAGCAGCTTAGGGGGGACAGCTACCTACGAGCAGTACTTC
CDR3: CASSLGGTATYEQYF

J: TRBJ1-4
V: TRBV28
D: TRBD1
size: NA
DNA: TGTGCCAGCAGTCCTCAAAGCAACAGGGGTGAACTGTTTTTT
CDR3: CASSPQSNRGELFF

J: TRBJ2-5
V: TRBV3-1/TRBV3-2
D: TRBD2
size: few
DNA: TGTGCCAGCAGCCAAGGCCCAGCGGGAGAAGGAGAGACCCAGTACTTC
CDR3: CASSQGPAGEGETQYF

J: TRBJ2-7
V: TRBV6-5
D: TRBD1
size: NA
DNA: TGTGCCAGCAGATCCTCGGGACAGCTCTACGAGCAGTACTTC
CDR3: CASRSSGQLYEQYF

J: TRBJ2-7
V: TRBV5-1
D: TRBD2
size: NA
DNA: TGCGCCAGCAGAAGCGGGACTCCGGGAGAGCAGTACTTC
CDR3: CASRSGTPGEQYF

J: TRBJ1-2
V: TRBV27
D: NA
size: once
DNA: TGTGCCAGCAGTCCCCAAGGACTAGGGAGCTATGGCTACACCTTC
CDR3: CASSPQGLGSYGYTF

J: TRBJ1-3
V: TRBV7-9
D: TRBD1
size: NA
DNA: TGTGCCACACAACAGGGGGCTGGAAACACCATATATTTT
CDR3: CATQQGAGNTIYF